This T cell receptor beta chain was captured in a study of CD8 T cells in ankylosing spondylitis. TCRdb re-called the 5' RACE reads with MiXCR, one entry per CDR3 protein. Found here are over 110,000 distinct CDR3 sequences, 7% to 9% of them singletons; the top ten hold approximately 7%. The V and J ends lost 5 bases and 2 bases, in that order; junction bases with no gene match: 6. Germline CDR1 and CDR2: MNHNS and SASEGT. The CDR3 runs to 15 residues. The specimen sequenced was synovial fluid, either unsorted or a sorted T cell fraction (not recorded which). The sequence came from a male donor with ankylosing spondylitis. V and J are TRBV6-1 and TRBJ2-5, with TRBD1 identical over 9 bases. CDR3 DNA sequence: TGTGCCAGCAGTCAGGGACAGGGAGGTCAAGAGACCCAGTACTTC. Its protein product is CASSQGQGGQETQYF.